The present entry profiles one T cell receptor beta chain with its context. This sample is part of a study of blood T cell repertoires in COVID-19. Overall study context: Acute and convalescent COVID-19 samples came from the United States, Italy and Spain.

The germline V and J ends were trimmed by 2 bases and 4 bases, with 14 bases remaining between them. There are 15 residues in the CDR3. Germline V CDR1 and CDR2: LNHNV, YYDKDF (reference sequence). Assay: immunoSEQ multiplex PCR; the TCRdb copy retains only in-frame clones and omits some. The sample carries 190,000 or so clones, approximately 87% recorded once. The genes are TRBV15 and TRBJ1-2; no reliable D call. The clonotype comes from a man aged 40-55 years with active or convalescent COVID-19. Sequencing input: peripheral blood. The CDR3, as DNA: TGTGCCACCAGCAGACCCGGAGAGAAGTTCTATGGCTACACCTTC. Its translation: CATSRPGEKFYGYTF. Together with reference TRBV15 and TRBJ1-2, the CDR3 gives the full variable domain: DAMVIQNPRYQVTQFGKPVTLSCSQTLNHNVMYWYQQKSSQAPKLLFHYYDKDFNNEADTPDNFQSRRPNTSFCFLDIRSPGLGDTAMYLCATSRPGEKFYGYTFGSGTRLTVV.